These 17 T cell receptor beta chains came from one sample sequenced in a study of cytomegalovirus exposure and HLA in healthy donors. A multiplex PCR was run with 60 Vbeta primers and 13 Jbeta primers. Profiling relied on immunoSEQ multiplex PCR, and the TCRdb table lists in-frame clones only, not all of them. The table records about 94,000 clones, approximately 66% of them present only once. The material sequenced was PBMCs. The receptor source for this set is a young man in good health and CMV-seronegative.

This clone was recorded a few times. The chain recombines TRBV19 with TRBJ1-1; D uncertain. The CDR3 consists of 13 residues. The V gene's germline CDR1 is LNHDA and CDR2 SQIVND (reference sequence). V lost 0 bases and J 3 bases, leaving 5 bases between the germline ends. The CDR3: CASSIDTDTEAFF. CDR3 DNA sequence: TGTGCCAGTAGTATAGACACAGACACTGAAGCTTTCTTT.

The rearrangement links TRBV6-5 to TRBJ1-4, with 8 bases aligning to TRBD1. Germline lookup yields CDR1 MNHEY and CDR2 SVGAGI. This CDR3 comprises 12 residues. Trimming took 10 bases from V and 5 from J; bases not matched to a gene: 3. The CDR3 nucleotides are TGTGCCACCAGGACAGGGAATGAAAAACTGTTTTTT. Its protein is CATRTGNEKLFF.

The chain combines TRBV4-1 with TRBJ1-1; D remains unclear. This CDR3 is built from 15 residues. Per germline, CDR1 MGHRA and CDR2 YSYEKL. V was trimmed by 4 bases and J by 2 bases, leaving 14 bases between them. This chain's CDR3 is CASSRTTTSNTEAFF. The CDR3 DNA reads TGCGCCAGCAGCCGAACCACTACCAGTAACACTGAAGCTTTCTTT.

In this sample, this clone turned up a few times. This chain joins TRBV6-6 and TRBJ2-7, with TRBD2 matching over 11 bases. The CDR3 has 13 residues. V lost 10 bases and J lost 4; bases outside the gene matches: 6. The germline V gene encodes CDR1 MNHNY and CDR2 SVGAGI (reference sequence). In DNA, the CDR3 is TGTGCCACCAGGGGACTAGCGGATTACGAGCAGTACTTC. It yields the protein CATRGLADYEQYF.

J is TRBJ2-4 and V is TRBV21-1; no check of the table's D call, TRBD2, against the DNA was made. TRBV21-1 is recorded as a pseudogene. The length of the CDR3 is 20 residues. CDR3 nucleotides: TGTGCCACCCCAAACCGACGACTTCTTAGCGGGGGGGTAAAGATCAACATTCAGTACTTC. Its protein is CATPNRRLLSGGVKINIQYF.

V gene TRBV7-3 combines with J gene TRBJ1-2; 11 nucleotides match TRBD1. The CDR3 contains 14 residues. Germline CDR1 SGHTA, CDR2 FQGTGA. The V gene end was trimmed by 4 bases and the J gene end by 7 bases; junction bases not matched to a gene: 5. CDR3 sequence (DNA): TGTGCCAGCAGCTGGGGGGGACAGGGGGGTGGCTACACCTTC. It specifies CASSWGGQGGGYTF.

The chain couples TRBV6-5 to TRBJ2-1, with D possibly being TRBD1 (5 bases). Germline values: CDR1 MNHEY, CDR2 SVGAGI. V was shortened by 2 bases and J by 0 bases, with 11 bases between the two germline ends. The CDR3 has 16 amino acids. CDR3 loop: CASSYRDRSSYNEQFF. In DNA, the CDR3 is TGTGCCAGCAGTTACCGCGACAGAAGCTCCTACAATGAGCAGTTCTTC.

The chain is built from TRBV29-1 and TRBJ2-2; 10 bases are a match to TRBD2. The CDR3 covers 16 residues. Germline V gene data show CDR1 as SQVTM and CDR2 as ANQGSEA. Trimming cost V 1 base and J 6 bases; bases outside gene matches: 8. The CDR3, as DNA: TGCAGCGTTGAAGTGGGACTAGCGAAGGGGGCCGGGGAGCTGTTTTTT. Its translation is CSVEVGLAKGAGELFF.

The chain carries TRBV27 and TRBJ1-1, with D perhaps matching TRBD1 (6 bases). Per the germline V gene, CDR1 is MNHEY and CDR2 is SMNVEV (reference sequence). The V gene lost 3 bases and the J gene lost 7 bases, with 12 bases spanning the gap. CDR3 size: 13 residues. CDR3 coding DNA: TGTGCCAGCAGTTTCCGGCCAGGGGTTGAAGCTTTCTTT. This encodes CASSFRPGVEAFF.

This rearrangement joins TRBV4-1 to TRBJ2-1; TRBD2 might be the D (5 bases). The germline V and J ends were trimmed by 1 base and 4 bases, with 11 bases remaining between them. There are 15 residues in the CDR3. CDR1 and CDR2 from the germline V gene are MGHRA and YSYEKL. As DNA, the CDR3 is TGCGCCAGCAGCCAAGTACCGAGAGGGTACAATGAGCAGTTCTTC. As protein: CASSQVPRGYNEQFF.

V and J are TRBV28 and TRBJ1-5, with 7 bases matching TRBD1. Trimming took 6 bases from V and 6 from J; bases not matched to a gene: 8. Germline CDR1 is MDHEN and CDR2 is SYDVKM. The CDR3 length is 14 residues. The CDR3 is CASSDTGVGQPQHF. In DNA form, the CDR3 reads TGTGCCAGCAGCGACACAGGGGTAGGTCAGCCCCAGCATTTT.

The chain couples TRBV29-1 to TRBJ2-7; D is possibly TRBD2 (6 bases). From germline, CDR1 is SQVTM and CDR2 ANQGSEA. The CDR3 totals 13 residues. Trimming removed 6 bases at V and 6 bases at J, with 18 bases between. CDR3 region: CSVMTRLSLEQYF. CDR3 sequence (DNA): TGCAGCGTGATGACTAGACTTAGCCTCGAGCAGTACTTC.

The genes are TRBV4-3 and TRBJ2-5, with 10 bases identical to TRBD1. J gave up 5 bases and V 3 bases, and 15 bases lay outside the gene matches. The CDR3 is 18 residues long. In germline, CDR1 is LGHNA, CDR2 YSLEER. The CDR3 loop is CASSHLMPGTGVYETQYF. In DNA form, the CDR3 reads TGCGCCAGCAGCCACCTAATGCCCGGGACAGGGGTGTATGAGACCCAGTACTTC.

V and J are TRBV14 and TRBJ2-1, with 8 bases lining up with TRBD1. V was pared by 5 bases and J by 0 bases, with 3 bases of the junction left unmatched. The germline CDR1 and CDR2 sequences are SGHDN and FVKESK. The CDR3 runs 15 residues. The DNA of the CDR3 is TGTGCCAGCAGCTGGACAGGGAGCTCCTACAATGAGCAGTTCTTC. Encoded protein: CASSWTGSSYNEQFF.

This chain uses TRBV7-3 with TRBJ2-7, with D maybe TRBD1 (6 bases). The germline CDR1 and CDR2 sequences are SGHTA and FQGTGA. Trimming stripped 5 bases from V and 2 bases from J, with 13 bases between. This CDR3 has 14 amino acids. CDR3 protein: CASSKDSLAYEQYF. The CDR3 DNA reads as TGTGCCAGCAGCAAGGACAGCTTAGCCTACGAGCAGTACTTC.

This clone appeared once. The rearrangement links TRBV5-1 to TRBJ2-7; TRBD2 matches at 7 bases. The CDR3 consists of 13 residues. Germline loops: CDR1 SGHRS, CDR2 YFSETQ. V was clipped by 7 bases and J by 6 bases; unmatched bases: 10. The CDR3 loop reads CASGRAGPLEQYF. Written as DNA, the CDR3 is TGCGCCAGCGGGAGGGCGGGGCCCCTCGAGCAGTACTTC.

This rearrangement joins TRBV5-1 to TRBJ2-7; D possibly corresponds to TRBD2 (7 bases). The germline V gene encodes CDR1 SGHRS and CDR2 YFSETQ. V lost 5 bases and J 9 bases, leaving 21 bases between the germline ends. The CDR3 runs to 14 residues. CDR3 region: CASRQGGENGLQYF. The DNA for the CDR3 is TGCGCCAGCAGACAAGGGGGGGAGAATGGTTTGCAGTACTTC.